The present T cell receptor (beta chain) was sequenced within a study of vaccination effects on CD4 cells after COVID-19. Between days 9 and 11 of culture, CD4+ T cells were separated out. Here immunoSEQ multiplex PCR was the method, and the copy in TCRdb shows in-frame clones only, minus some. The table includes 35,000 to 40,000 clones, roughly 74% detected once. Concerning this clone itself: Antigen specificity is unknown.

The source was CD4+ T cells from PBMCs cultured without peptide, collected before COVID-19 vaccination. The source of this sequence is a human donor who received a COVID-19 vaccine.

The CDR3 is CASSVLEKTQYF. CDR3 bases: TGTGCCAGCAGTGTCTTGGAGAAGACCCAGTACTTC. This sequence joins TRBV2 and TRBJ2-5; D not resolved. Germline V gene lookup returns CDR1 SNHLY and CDR2 FYNNEI. Trimming cost V 4 bases and J 6 bases, with 9 bases left between them. The CDR3 sequence is 12 residues long.